Below, 29 T cell receptor beta chains from the same sample are listed, as sequenced in a study of radiation and T cells in renal cell carcinoma. This table comes from immunoSEQ multiplex PCR, and its TCRdb copy is limited to in-frame clones, with some not included. Of 50,000 to 70,000 clones listed, more than 60% are singletons. Sample time point: blood 4 weeks post-SBRT, at nephrectomy. This sample's treatment: 15 Gy SBRT to primary tumor, nephrectomy 4 weeks later. The specimen comprised blood, sampled from a patient whose treatment included radiotherapy and nephrectomy. All receptors derive from a man between 60 and 75 years old with renal cell carcinoma.

The V and J genes are TRBV5-5 and TRBJ2-7, with 8 bases that match TRBD1. The germline gives CDR1 SGHKS, CDR2 YYEKEE (reference sequence). Unmatched junction bases numbered 2, after V lost 2 bases and J lost 4 bases. This CDR3 region has 13 residues. The DNA for the CDR3 is TGTGCCAGCAGCTTACAGGGGGGATACGAGCAGTACTTC. Residues: CASSLQGGYEQYF.

In nucleotides, the CDR3 is TGTGCCAGTAGCCCCGCTAGCAGCTACAATGAGCAGTTCTTC. Encoded protein: CASSPASSYNEQFF. The V gene is TRBV19, the J gene TRBJ2-1; tentative D call: TRBD2 (5 bases). CDR3 length: 14 residues. The V end was cut by 6 bases, the J end by 3 bases, with 12 bases between. Germline V gene lookup returns CDR1 LNHDA and CDR2 SQIVND (reference sequence).

V is TRBV19 and J is TRBJ1-2; maybe TRBD1 (5 bases). Deletions cut 5 bases from V and 1 base from J, with 14 bases between. CDR3 size: 15 residues. From germline, CDR1 is LNHDA and CDR2 SQIVND (reference sequence). CDR3 sequence reads: CASSAGTEHNYGYTF. The CDR3, as DNA: TGTGCCAGTAGTGCGGGGACGGAACATAACTATGGCTACACCTTC.

The V call is TRBV7-2, the J call TRBJ1-2, with D possibly TRBD1 on 5 matching bases. Germline CDR1 reads SGHTA; CDR2 reads FQGNSA. The CDR3 sequence is 14 residues long. The V and J ends lost 4 bases and 6 bases respectively, with 15 bases between them. The chain's CDR3 is CASSSYTGGDGYTF. The CDR3 coding sequence is TGTGCCAGCAGCTCATATACAGGAGGAGATGGCTACACCTTC.

The rearrangement uses TRBV30 and TRBJ2-3; 9 bases fit TRBD2. The germline V gene encodes CDR1 GTSNPN and CDR2 SVGIG (reference sequence). Germline trimming cut 0 bases from V and 4 bases from J; bases unmatched to any gene: 5. The CDR3 loop spans 15 amino acids. Here the CDR3 DNA reads TGTGCCTGGAGTGTAATAGCGGGAGCCTCAGATACGCAGTATTTT. This gives the protein CAWSVIAGASDTQYF.

This clone has a handful of counts. This chain connects TRBV30 to TRBJ2-2; D is uncertain. Trimming stripped 2 bases from V and 9 bases from J, with 10 bases between. Germline CDR1 and CDR2: GTSNPN and SVGIG (reference sequence). The CDR3 extends over 12 amino acids. The CDR3 DNA sequence: TGTGCCTGGAGTCGGTTCGGAAGGGAGCTGTTTTTT. It specifies CAWSRFGRELFF. The full variable domain, completed using reference TRBV30 and TRBJ2-2, is SQTIHQWPATLVQPVGSPLSLECTVEGTSNPNLYWYRQAAGRGLQLLFYSVGIGQISSEVPQNLSASRPQDRQFILSSKKLLLSDSGFYLCAWSRFGRELFFGEGSRLTVL.

This clone was detected only a few times. V and J are TRBV19 and TRBJ1-1, with no clear D. V was shortened by 9 bases and J by 4 bases, with 15 bases between the two germline ends. The CDR3 extends over 13 amino acids. Germline CDR1 and CDR2: LNHDA and SQIVND (reference sequence). CDR3 sequence (DNA): TGTGCCAGCCCGTCCCCGGCAGGCACTGAAGCTTTCTTT. It translates to CASPSPAGTEAFF.

This chain connects TRBV7-3 to TRBJ1-1, with D hard to call. The CDR3 sequence is 15 residues long. Germline V gene sequence: CDR1 SGHTA, CDR2 FQGTGA. The germline V and J ends were trimmed by 1 base and 2 bases, with 11 bases remaining between them. The CDR3 nucleotides read TGTGCCAGCAGCTTAATCGGGAGCGCAAACACTGAAGCTTTCTTT. It specifies CASSLIGSANTEAFF. Based on the CDR3 plus reference TRBV7-3 and TRBJ1-1, the full variable domain is GAGVSQTPSNKVTEKGKYVELRCDPISGHTALYWYRQSLGQGPEFLIYFQGTGAADDSGLPNDRFFAVRPEGSVSTLKIQRTERGDSAVYLCASSLIGSANTEAFFGQGTRLTVV.

This rearrangement joins TRBV30 to TRBJ1-2; D perhaps matches TRBD1 (6 bases). V lost 0 bases to trimming and J lost 4 bases, with 9 bases between them. The germline V gene has CDR1 GTSNPN and CDR2 SVGIG (reference sequence). This CDR3 region has 13 residues. The DNA of the CDR3 is TGTGCCTGGAGTGTAGGGGGTGCCTATGGCTACACCTTC. It yields the protein CAWSVGGAYGYTF. The entire variable domain, with the rest obtained from reference TRBV30 and TRBJ1-2, is as follows: SQTIHQWPATLVQPVGSPLSLECTVEGTSNPNLYWYRQAAGRGLQLLFYSVGIGQISSEVPQNLSASRPQDRQFILSSKKLLLSDSGFYLCAWSVGGAYGYTFGSGTRLTVV.

The rearrangement links TRBV27 to TRBJ2-7; tentatively, D is TRBD2 (6 bases). Per the germline V gene, CDR1 is MNHEY and CDR2 is SMNVEV (reference sequence). The length of the CDR3 is 14 residues. Trimming removed 4 bases from V and 2 bases from J, with 12 bases in between. This CDR3 reads CASSSASEAYEQYV. CDR3 bases: TGTGCCAGCAGTTCGGCTAGCGAGGCCTACGAGCAGTACGTC.

This chain uses TRBV6-6 with TRBJ2-5; D is ambiguous. V shed 0 bases and J shed 3 bases, with 2 bases lying between them. CDR1 and CDR2 from the germline V gene are MNHNY and SVGAGI (reference sequence). This CDR3 has 12 amino acids. In nucleotides, the CDR3 is TGTGCCAGCAGTTACTCAGAAGAGACCCAGTACTTC. Amino acid sequence: CASSYSEETQYF.

This sequence joins TRBV19 and TRBJ1-5; 8 bases are a match to TRBD1. The V gene's germline CDR1 is LNHDA and CDR2 SQIVND (reference sequence). After removal of 3 bases from V and 5 bases from J, the junction contained 6 bases not matched to a gene. This CDR3 has 15 amino acids. The CDR3 spells CASSMDREVHQPQHF. CDR3 nucleotide sequence: TGTGCCAGTAGTATGGACAGGGAAGTTCATCAGCCCCAGCATTTT.

The chain couples TRBV11-3 to TRBJ2-7; a weak D match, TRBD1 (6 bases). Germline V gene lookup returns CDR1 SGHNT and CDR2 YENEEA. This CDR3 spans 13 amino acids. The V and J ends lost 3 bases and 4 bases respectively, with 10 bases between them. The CDR3 nucleotides read TGTGCCAGCAGCTTTGTGACAGGATACGAGCAGTACGTC. Translation gives CASSFVTGYEQYV.

The chain couples TRBV9 to TRBJ2-3; D is uncertain. This CDR3 contains 12 residues. Trimming pared 0 bases from V and 1 base from J, leaving 0 bases between. Germline V gives CDR1 SGDLS, CDR2 YYNGEE. DNA for the CDR3: TGTGCCAGCAGCGTAGGCACAGATACGCAGTATTTT. As protein: CASSVGTDTQYF.

The gene calls are TRBV6-5 and TRBJ2-1; no clear D gene. Germline loops: CDR1 MNHEY, CDR2 SVGAGI. There are 13 residues in the CDR3. The V gene lost 5 bases and the J gene lost 6 bases, with 11 bases spanning the gap. CDR3 DNA: TGTGCCAGCAGTCGAAGTAGCCTCAATGAGCAGTTCTTC. This encodes CASSRSSLNEQFF.

This clone has just a few counts. The chain employs TRBV7-9 and TRBJ1-1, with D perhaps TRBD1 (6 bases). This CDR3 comprises 14 residues. Germline V gene sequence: CDR1 SEHNR, CDR2 FQNEAQ (reference sequence). Trimming left V 5 bases short and J 1 base short, with 11 bases between. Here the CDR3 reads CASSPPGANTEAFF. CDR3 nucleotides: TGTGCCAGCAGCCCCCCGGGGGCGAACACTGAAGCTTTCTTT.

This sequence joins TRBV2 and TRBJ2-1, with 8 bases aligning to TRBD2. This CDR3 is built from 12 residues. The germline gives CDR1 SNHLY, CDR2 FYNNEI. Unmatched junction bases numbered 12, after V lost 8 bases and J lost 15 bases. CDR3 protein: CASSVSGTGGFF. As DNA, the CDR3 is TGTGCCAGCTCTGTTAGCGGGACCGGGGGGTTCTTC.

The chain carries TRBV6-6 and TRBJ1-2; no definite D call. V was pared by 0 bases and J by 7 bases, with 6 bases between. This CDR3 spans 12 amino acids. Germline values: CDR1 MNHNY, CDR2 SVGAGI (reference sequence). The CDR3 nucleotides read TGTGCCAGCAGTTACTCAGCTGGTGGCTACACCTTC. Translated: CASSYSAGGYTF.

The genes are TRBV30 and TRBJ1-5; D is ambiguous. This CDR3 contains 13 residues. Germline V gene data show CDR1 as GTSNPN and CDR2 as SVGIG (reference sequence). V lost 5 bases to trimming and J lost 0 bases, with 8 bases between them. This CDR3 reads CAWAGHSNQPQHF. CDR3 in DNA: TGTGCCTGGGCCGGTCATAGCAATCAGCCCCAGCATTTT.

The chain is built from TRBV14 and TRBJ1-1; no definite D call. This CDR3 contains 14 residues. CDR1 and CDR2 (germline): SGHDN, FVKESK. V lost 4 bases and J lost 1, with 10 bases in between. The CDR3 sequence: CASSLRTGNTEAFF. CDR3 DNA sequence: TGTGCCAGCAGCCTACGGACGGGGAACACTGAAGCTTTCTTT.

The chain couples TRBV27 to TRBJ2-1; D possibly corresponds to TRBD1 (5 bases). The V gene lost 3 bases and the J gene lost 6 bases, with 15 bases spanning the gap. The length of the CDR3 is 15 residues. The V gene's germline CDR1 is MNHEY and CDR2 SMNVEV (reference sequence). The DNA for the CDR3 is TGTGCCAGCAGTTTTTTGGACACCATAGTCAATGAGCAGTTCTTC. It translates to CASSFLDTIVNEQFF.

This clone came up once. This chain connects TRBV30 to TRBJ1-5; D possibly corresponds to TRBD1 (6 bases). This CDR3 has 13 amino acids. CDR1 is GTSNPN and CDR2 is SVGIG in the germline V gene (reference sequence). The V end was cut by 2 bases, the J end by 7 bases, with 12 bases between. CDR3 loop: CAWSHGGGQPQHF. The CDR3 DNA reads as TGTGCCTGGAGTCACGGGGGGGGCCAGCCCCAGCATTTT.

The chain's CDR3 is CASTGTAYTGELFF. Here the CDR3 DNA reads TGTGCCAGCACTGGGACAGCATACACCGGGGAGCTGTTTTTT. V usage is TRBV19 and J usage is TRBJ2-2; 7 nucleotides align to TRBD1. From germline, CDR1 is LNHDA and CDR2 SQIVND (reference sequence). J was trimmed by 3 bases and V by 9 bases; bases with no gene match: 7. This CDR3 region has 14 residues.

The J gene is TRBJ1-1, the V gene TRBV30; D gene unclear. Germline loops: CDR1 GTSNPN, CDR2 SVGIG (reference sequence). V was trimmed by 4 bases and J by 0 bases, leaving 6 bases between them. The CDR3 spans 12 residues. The CDR3 DNA sequence: TGTGCCTGGAACTATGTGAACACTGAAGCTTTCTTT. Amino acid sequence: CAWNYVNTEAFF.

The chain carries TRBV30 and TRBJ2-5; D perhaps matches TRBD1 (6 bases). Germline V gives CDR1 GTSNPN, CDR2 SVGIG (reference sequence). The V gene lost 2 bases and the J gene lost 5 bases, with 12 bases spanning the gap. The length of the CDR3 is 13 residues. DNA for the CDR3: TGTGCCTGGAGTAACCAGGGGTGGGAGACCCAGTACTTC. This translates into CAWSNQGWETQYF.

The chain uses TRBV7-2 and TRBJ2-4, with D perhaps being TRBD1 or TRBD2 (5 bases each). Per germline, CDR1 SGHTA and CDR2 FQGNSA. This CDR3 comprises 15 residues. Trimming took 5 bases from V and 4 from J, leaving 15 bases between them. CDR3 nucleotides: TGTGCCAGCAGCAGATTAGGGACGGAGAAAAACATTCAGTACTTC. Translated: CASSRLGTEKNIQYF.

The genes are TRBV7-9 and TRBJ2-1; either TRBD1 or TRBD2 may fit D (5 bases each). V was clipped by 8 bases and J by 1 base, with 21 bases between them. From germline, CDR1 is SEHNR and CDR2 FQNEAQ (reference sequence). The CDR3 is 17 residues long. DNA for the CDR3: TGTGCCAGCCAGGAGCCAGTCGAGGGGCGGTCCTACAATGAGCAGTTCTTC. Its translation is CASQEPVEGRSYNEQFF.

The rearrangement joins TRBV30 to TRBJ1-4; the D is unclear. Looked up from germline, CDR1 is GTSNPN and CDR2 is SVGIG (reference sequence). With 0 bases removed from V and 7 bases from J, the gap between germline ends came to 9 bases. CDR3 size: 13 residues. The CDR3 loop reads CAWSVHTGEKLFF. In nucleotides, the CDR3 is TGTGCCTGGAGTGTCCACACCGGTGAAAAACTGTTTTTT.

This clone was detected only a few times. The DNA of the CDR3 is TGCAGCGCCTTGGGACAGGGGAACACTGAAGCTTTCTTT. Its protein is CSALGQGNTEAFF. This sequence joins TRBV29-1 and TRBJ1-1; 9 positions agree with TRBD1. V gave up 7 bases and J gave up 1 base; unmatched junction bases: 4. This CDR3 has 13 residues. CDR1 SQVTM and CDR2 ANQGSEA come from the germline V gene.